These 15 T cell receptor beta chains were all obtained from the same sample, sequenced in a study of shared clonotypes between healthy human individuals. The data were produced by immunoSEQ multiplex PCR, yet TCRdb's version contains in-frame clones alone and is incomplete. The sample yields 450,000 to 500,000 clones, over 70% seen once. The sequenced material came from PBMCs. Receptor source: a woman aged 40 to 50 in good health. Some clones in this sample may be carry-over from other donors' samples.

The chain employs TRBV5-4 and TRBJ1-1; D is uncertain. Germline CDR1 and CDR2: SGHNT and YYREEE (reference sequence). Trimming pared 0 bases from V and 7 bases from J, leaving 13 bases between. The CDR3 extends over 14 amino acids. CDR3 residues: CASSLDWDFSEAFF. The CDR3 DNA reads as TGTGCCAGCAGCTTGGATTGGGATTTCAGTGAAGCTTTCTTT.

V usage is TRBV9 and J usage is TRBJ2-5; D remains unclear. The CDR3 contains 14 residues. V lost 0 bases, J lost 1 base, and 7 bases lay in between. Germline V gene sequence: CDR1 SGDLS, CDR2 YYNGEE. In DNA form, the CDR3 reads TGTGCCAGCAGCGTAGAAGGCAGCCAAGAGACCCAGTACTTC. This codes for CASSVEGSQETQYF.

With respect to this clone: The identical CDR3 is also encoded by other nucleotide sequences in the sample. The chain joins TRBV2 to TRBJ2-5, with D unclear. The J call could be wrong; TRBJ2-7 is a better fit for the DNA end. CDR1 is SNHLY and CDR2 is FYNNEI in the germline V gene. The CDR3 has 12 amino acids. The CDR3 reads CATQAPSYEQYF. The DNA of the CDR3 is TGTGCCACCCAGGCACCTTCCTACGAGCAGTACTTC.

The CDR3 coding sequence is TGTGCCAGCAGCTCCCCAGCCGTCGGGTACAATGAGCAGTTCTTC. Its translation is CASSSPAVGYNEQFF. The chain has TRBV5-6 and TRBJ2-1; D not resolved. CDR3 length: 15 amino acids. Germline assignment: CDR1 SGHDT and CDR2 YYEEEE. Trimming left V 3 bases short and J 4 bases short, with 14 bases between.

This chain uses TRBV30 with TRBJ2-7; 12 bases fit TRBD2. The V gene's germline CDR1 is GTSNPN and CDR2 SVGIG (reference sequence). This CDR3 has 17 residues. The V gene end was trimmed by 0 bases and the J gene end by 0 bases; junction bases not matched to a gene: 6. The CDR3: CAWSVTRTSGISYEQYF. The CDR3 nucleotides are TGTGCCTGGAGTGTAACTAGGACTAGCGGGATCTCCTACGAGCAGTACTTC. The whole variable domain, remainder taken from reference TRBV30 and TRBJ2-7, is SQTIHQWPATLVQPVGSPLSLECTVEGTSNPNLYWYRQAAGRGLQLLFYSVGIGQISSEVPQNLSASRPQDRQFILSSKKLLLSDSGFYLCAWSVTRTSGISYEQYFGPGTRLTVT.

The V call is TRBV18, the J call TRBJ2-5; D unresolved. This CDR3 region has 13 residues. With 6 bases removed from V and 1 base from J, the gap between germline ends came to 9 bases. Germline V lookup: CDR1 KGHSH, CDR2 LQKENI. The CDR3 loop is CASSRTFQETQYF. The CDR3 DNA is TGTGCCAGCTCCCGGACGTTCCAAGAGACCCAGTACTTC.

The chain employs TRBV7-2 and TRBJ2-1; 10 nucleotides match TRBD2. This CDR3 comprises 15 residues. J lost 6 bases, V lost 5 bases, and 7 bases had no gene match. Germline CDR1 SGHTA, CDR2 FQGNSA. As DNA, the CDR3 is TGTGCCAGCAGCCCGAGCGGGAGGGTCGGCAATGAGCAGTTCTTC. Translating gives CASSPSGRVGNEQFF.

This clone was seen only a few times. The V and J genes are TRBV11-2 and TRBJ1-1; D not resolved. Trimming removed 3 bases from V and 1 base from J, with 3 bases in between. This CDR3 is 12 amino acids long. The germline V gene has CDR1 SGHAT and CDR2 FQNNGV. The CDR3 sequence is CASSFGNTEAFF. CDR3 DNA: TGTGCCAGCAGCTTTGGGAACACTGAAGCTTTCTTT.

This rearrangement joins TRBV11-2 to TRBJ2-7; 11 nucleotides line up with TRBD1. CDR1 is SGHAT and CDR2 is FQNNGV in the germline V gene. V shed 6 bases and J 2 bases; nucleotides not matched to a gene: 6. The CDR3 has 15 residues. The CDR3 DNA reads TGTGCCAGCAGTCAGCCGGGACAGGGGGCCTACGAGCAGTACTTC. It encodes CASSQPGQGAYEQYF.

This clone was observed once. A read error may account for a junction end that differs from germline. The gene calls are TRBV6-4 and TRBJ2-1, with D possibly TRBD1 on 5 matching bases. The germline V gene encodes CDR1 MRHNA and CDR2 SNTAGT. The length of the CDR3 is 15 residues. The CDR3, as DNA: TGTGCCATCAGTCCCGCAAGGGGAAGTGAGGATGAGCAGTTCTTC. Its protein is CAISPARGSEDEQFF.

The gene calls are TRBV29-1 and TRBJ2-7; the match to TRBD1 covers 9 bases. CDR3 length: 12 residues. Germline V lookup: CDR1 SQVTM, CDR2 ANQGSEA. Unmatched junction bases numbered 4, after V lost 4 bases and J lost 6 bases. The chain's CDR3 is CSVGDRDSEQYF. The CDR3 nucleotides are TGCAGCGTTGGGGACAGGGATTCCGAGCAGTACTTC.

The chain carries TRBV7-2 and TRBJ2-3; 12 bases line up with TRBD2. There are 16 residues in the CDR3. The germline V gene encodes CDR1 SGHTA and CDR2 FQGNSA. Losses at the gene ends were 3 bases for V and 7 bases for J; bases not matched to a gene: 8. The CDR3 DNA is TGTGCCAGCAGCTTCCGACTAGCGGGAGTTAGGAATACGCAGTATTTT. Translated, it gives CASSFRLAGVRNTQYF.

The table lists this clone with a few counts. V gene TRBV5-1 combines with J gene TRBJ2-1, with 8 bases identical to TRBD1. Looked up from germline, CDR1 is SGHRS and CDR2 is YFSETQ. Germline trimming cut 1 base from V and 5 bases from J; bases unmatched to any gene: 8. The CDR3 has 16 amino acids. Written as DNA, the CDR3 is TGCGCCAGCAGCTTGAACCTCCGGGACAGGAACAATGAGCAGTTCTTC. Its protein product is CASSLNLRDRNNEQFF.

This chain links TRBV15 with TRBJ1-4, with TRBD1 matching over 8 bases. The length of the CDR3 is 16 residues. After removal of 1 base from V and 7 bases from J, the junction contained 8 bases not matched to a gene. Germline V gives CDR1 LNHNV, CDR2 YYDKDF (reference sequence). In DNA form, the CDR3 reads TGTGCCACCAGCAGAGGAGGAGACAGGGGAAGTGAAAAACTGTTTTTT. It specifies CATSRGGDRGSEKLFF.

Worth noting for this clone: Other DNA sequences of this sample code for an identical CDR3. This chain uses TRBV10-3 with TRBJ1-1; tentatively, D is TRBD1 (6 bases). CDR3 length equals 14 residues. Germline V gene lookup returns CDR1 ENHRY and CDR2 SYGVKD. Trimming took off 3 bases at V and 0 bases at J, with 8 bases between the two ends. CDR3 nucleotide sequence: TGTGCCATCAGTGAAGGGGGAATGAACACTGAAGCTTTCTTT. This codes for CAISEGGMNTEAFF.